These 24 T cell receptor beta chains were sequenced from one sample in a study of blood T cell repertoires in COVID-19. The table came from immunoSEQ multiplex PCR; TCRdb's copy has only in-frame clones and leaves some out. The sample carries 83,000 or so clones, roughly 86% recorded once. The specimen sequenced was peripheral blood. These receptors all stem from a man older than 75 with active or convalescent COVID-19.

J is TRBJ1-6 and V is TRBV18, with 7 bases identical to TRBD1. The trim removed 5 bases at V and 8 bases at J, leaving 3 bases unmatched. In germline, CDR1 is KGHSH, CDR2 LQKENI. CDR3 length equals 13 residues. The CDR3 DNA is TGTGCCAGCTCAGGACAGGAGTATTCACCCCTCCACTTT. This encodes CASSGQEYSPLHF.

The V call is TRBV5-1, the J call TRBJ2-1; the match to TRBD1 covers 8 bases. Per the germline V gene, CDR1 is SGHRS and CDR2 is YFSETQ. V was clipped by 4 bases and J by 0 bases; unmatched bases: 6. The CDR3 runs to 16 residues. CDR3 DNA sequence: TGCGCCAGCAGCGCGGGGACAGGCAGCTCCTACAATGAGCAGTTCTTC. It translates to CASSAGTGSSYNEQFF.

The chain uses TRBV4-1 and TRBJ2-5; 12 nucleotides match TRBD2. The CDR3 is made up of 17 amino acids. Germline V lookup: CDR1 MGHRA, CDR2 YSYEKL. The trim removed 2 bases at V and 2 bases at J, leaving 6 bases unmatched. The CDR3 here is CASSQSGLAGHQETQYF. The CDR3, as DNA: TGCGCCAGCAGCCAATCGGGACTAGCGGGCCATCAAGAGACCCAGTACTTC.

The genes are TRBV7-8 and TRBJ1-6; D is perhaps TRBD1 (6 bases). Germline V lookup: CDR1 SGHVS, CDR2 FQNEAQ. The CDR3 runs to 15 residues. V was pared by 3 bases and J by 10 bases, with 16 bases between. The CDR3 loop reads CASSFTGLVESPLHF. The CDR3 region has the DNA TGTGCCAGCAGCTTCACAGGGTTGGTGGAATCACCCCTCCACTTT.

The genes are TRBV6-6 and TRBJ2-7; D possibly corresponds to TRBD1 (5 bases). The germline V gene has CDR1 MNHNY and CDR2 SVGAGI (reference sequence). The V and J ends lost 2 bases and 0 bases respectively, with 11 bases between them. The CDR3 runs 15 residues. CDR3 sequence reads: CASSYAGISSYEQYV. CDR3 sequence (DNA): TGTGCCAGCAGTTACGCAGGGATCAGCTCCTACGAGCAGTACGTC.

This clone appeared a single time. This chain's CDR3 is CASSFRGRETQYF. For the CDR3, the DNA is TGTGCCAGCAGCTTCAGGGGTCGAGAGACCCAGTACTTC. The chain combines TRBV11-3 with TRBJ2-5; D is perhaps TRBD1 (6 bases). Between the trimmed V and J ends, which lost 3 bases and 4 bases, there was a span of 9 bases. The CDR3 loop spans 13 amino acids. Germline CDR1 reads SGHNT; CDR2 reads YENEEA. The full variable domain, in which reference TRBV11-3 and TRBJ2-5 provide the parts outside the CDR3, is EAGVVQSPRYKIIEKKQPVAFWCNPISGHNTLYWYLQNLGQGPELLIRYENEEAVDDSQLPKDRFSAERLKGVDSTLKIQPAELGDSAVYLCASSFRGRETQYFGPGTRLLVL.

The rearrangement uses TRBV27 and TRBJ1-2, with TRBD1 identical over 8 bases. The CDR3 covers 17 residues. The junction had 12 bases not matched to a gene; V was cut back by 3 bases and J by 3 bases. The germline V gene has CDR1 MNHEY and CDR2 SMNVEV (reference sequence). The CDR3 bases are TGTGCCAGCAGTTTTAGGGGACAGGAGGGGAGGGACTATGGCTACACCTTC. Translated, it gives CASSFRGQEGRDYGYTF.

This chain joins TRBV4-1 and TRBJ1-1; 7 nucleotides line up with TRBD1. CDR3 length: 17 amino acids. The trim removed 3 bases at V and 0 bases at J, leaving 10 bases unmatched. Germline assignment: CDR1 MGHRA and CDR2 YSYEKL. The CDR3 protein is CASSHTGARSMNTEAFF. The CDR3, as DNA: TGCGCCAGCAGCCATACAGGGGCCCGAAGTATGAACACTGAAGCTTTCTTT.

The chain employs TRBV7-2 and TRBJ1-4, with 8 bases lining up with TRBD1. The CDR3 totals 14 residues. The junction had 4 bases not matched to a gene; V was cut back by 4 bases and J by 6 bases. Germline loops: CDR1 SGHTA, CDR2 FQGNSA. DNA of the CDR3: TGTGCCAGCAGCTATGCGGGACAGGATGAAAAACTGTTTTTT. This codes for CASSYAGQDEKLFF.

DNA of the CDR3: TGTGCCAGCAGCCCGGGGATCGGTTCACCCCTCCACTTT. It translates to CASSPGIGSPLHF. The chain links TRBV7-2 to TRBJ1-6; D remains ambiguous. Trimming shortened V by 5 bases and J by 9 bases, and 11 bases separated the two germline ends. Looked up from germline, CDR1 is SGHTA and CDR2 is FQGNSA. The CDR3 spans 13 residues.

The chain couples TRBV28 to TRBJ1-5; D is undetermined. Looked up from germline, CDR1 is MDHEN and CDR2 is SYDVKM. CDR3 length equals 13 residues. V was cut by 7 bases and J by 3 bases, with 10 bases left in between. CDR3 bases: TGTGCCAGCACCCAGACTGCCAATCAGCCCCAGCATTTT. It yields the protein CASTQTANQPQHF.

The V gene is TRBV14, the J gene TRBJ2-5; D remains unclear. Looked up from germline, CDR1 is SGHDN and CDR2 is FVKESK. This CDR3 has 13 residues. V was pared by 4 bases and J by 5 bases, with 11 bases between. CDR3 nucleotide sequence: TGTGCCAGCAGCCCTGGAACCAGGGAGACCCAGTACTTC. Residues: CASSPGTRETQYF. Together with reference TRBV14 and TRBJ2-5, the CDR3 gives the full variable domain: EAGVTQFPSHSVIEKGQTVTLRCDPISGHDNLYWYRRVMGKEIKFLLHFVKESKQDESGMPNNRFLAERTGGTYSTLKVQPAELEDSGVYFCASSPGTRETQYFGPGTRLLVL.

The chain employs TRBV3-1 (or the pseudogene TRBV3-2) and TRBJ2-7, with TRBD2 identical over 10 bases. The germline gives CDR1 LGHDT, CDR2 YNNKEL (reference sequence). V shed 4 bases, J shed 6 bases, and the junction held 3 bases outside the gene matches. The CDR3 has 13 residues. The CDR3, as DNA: TGTGCCAGCAGCCTGACTAGCGGGTCCGAGCAGTACGTC. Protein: CASSLTSGSEQYV.

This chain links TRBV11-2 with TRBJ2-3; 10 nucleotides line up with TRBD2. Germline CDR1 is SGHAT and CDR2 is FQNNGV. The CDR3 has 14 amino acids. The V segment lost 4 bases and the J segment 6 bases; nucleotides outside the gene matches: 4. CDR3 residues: CASSSGTSVDTQYF. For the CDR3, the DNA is TGTGCCAGCAGCTCCGGGACTAGCGTGGATACGCAGTATTTT.

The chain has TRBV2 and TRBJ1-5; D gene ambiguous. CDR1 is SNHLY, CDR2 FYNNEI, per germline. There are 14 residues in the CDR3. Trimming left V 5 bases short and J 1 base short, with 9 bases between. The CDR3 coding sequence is TGTGCCAGCAGTTTTGACTCCAGCAATCAGCCCCAGCATTTT. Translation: CASSFDSSNQPQHF.

CDR3 amino acids: CASSPSGTGRTEAFF. The CDR3 nucleotides read TGTGCCAGCTCACCTTCCGGGACAGGGCGTACTGAAGCTTTCTTT. The V and J genes are TRBV18 and TRBJ1-1, with 9 bases aligning to TRBD1. Germline assignment: CDR1 KGHSH and CDR2 LQKENI. Unmatched junction bases numbered 7, after V lost 3 bases and J lost 5 bases. The CDR3 extends over 15 amino acids.

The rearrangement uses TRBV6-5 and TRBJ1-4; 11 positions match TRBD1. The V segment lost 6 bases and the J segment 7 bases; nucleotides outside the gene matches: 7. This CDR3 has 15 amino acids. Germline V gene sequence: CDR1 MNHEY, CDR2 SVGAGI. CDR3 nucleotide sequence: TGTGCCAGCAGACCAACCGGGACAGGGGGTGAAAAACTGTTTTTT. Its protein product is CASRPTGTGGEKLFF.

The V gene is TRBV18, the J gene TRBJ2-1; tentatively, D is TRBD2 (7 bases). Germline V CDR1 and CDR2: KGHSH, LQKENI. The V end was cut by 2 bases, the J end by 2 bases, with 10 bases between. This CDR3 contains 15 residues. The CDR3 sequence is CASSPRGTTYNEQFF. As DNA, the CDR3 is TGTGCCAGCTCACCAAGGGGGACTACCTACAATGAGCAGTTCTTC.

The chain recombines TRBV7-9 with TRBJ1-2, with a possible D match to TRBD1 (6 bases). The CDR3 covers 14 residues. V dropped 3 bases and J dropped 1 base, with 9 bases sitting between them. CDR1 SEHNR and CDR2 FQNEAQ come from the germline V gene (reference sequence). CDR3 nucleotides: TGTGCCAGCAGCTTCGGACAGTATAACTATGGCTACACCTTC. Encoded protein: CASSFGQYNYGYTF. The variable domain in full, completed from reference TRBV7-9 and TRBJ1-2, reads DTGVSQNPRHKITKRGQNVTFRCDPISEHNRLYWYRQTLGQGPEFLTYFQNEAQLEKSRLLSDRFSAERPKGSFSTLEIQRTEQGDSAMYLCASSFGQYNYGYTFGSGTRLTVV.

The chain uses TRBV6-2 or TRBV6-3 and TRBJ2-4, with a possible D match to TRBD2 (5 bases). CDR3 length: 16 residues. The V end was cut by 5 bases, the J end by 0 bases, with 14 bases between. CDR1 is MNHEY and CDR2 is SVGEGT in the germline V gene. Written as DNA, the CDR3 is TGTGCCAGCAGTCCCGGGGTACGATTAGCCAAAAACATTCAGTACTTC. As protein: CASSPGVRLAKNIQYF.

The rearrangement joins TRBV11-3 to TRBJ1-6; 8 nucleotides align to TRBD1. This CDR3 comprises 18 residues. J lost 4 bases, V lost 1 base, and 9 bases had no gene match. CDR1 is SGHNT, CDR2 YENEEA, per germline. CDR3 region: CASSLGTGQGFYNSPLHF. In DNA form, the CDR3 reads TGTGCCAGCAGCTTAGGAACAGGACAGGGATTTTATAATTCACCCCTCCACTTT.

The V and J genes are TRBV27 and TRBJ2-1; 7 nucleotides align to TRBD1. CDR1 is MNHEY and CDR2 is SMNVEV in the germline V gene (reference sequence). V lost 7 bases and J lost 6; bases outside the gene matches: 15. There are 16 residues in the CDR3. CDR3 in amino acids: CASNLGVSTGLNEQFF. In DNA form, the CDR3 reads TGTGCCAGCAATCTCGGGGTATCGACAGGGCTCAATGAGCAGTTCTTC.

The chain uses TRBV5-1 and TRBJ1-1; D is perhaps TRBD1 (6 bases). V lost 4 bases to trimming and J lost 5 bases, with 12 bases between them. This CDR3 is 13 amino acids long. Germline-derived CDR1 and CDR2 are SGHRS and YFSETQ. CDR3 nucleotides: TGCGCCAGCAGCCACCAGGGGCAGACTGAAGCTTTCTTT. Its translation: CASSHQGQTEAFF.

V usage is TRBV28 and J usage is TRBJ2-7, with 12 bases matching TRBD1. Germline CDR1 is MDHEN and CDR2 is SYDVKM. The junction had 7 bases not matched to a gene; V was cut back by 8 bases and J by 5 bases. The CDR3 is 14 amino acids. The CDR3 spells CASGTGGRFDEQYV. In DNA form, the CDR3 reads TGTGCCAGCGGGACAGGGGGCCGATTCGACGAGCAGTACGTC.